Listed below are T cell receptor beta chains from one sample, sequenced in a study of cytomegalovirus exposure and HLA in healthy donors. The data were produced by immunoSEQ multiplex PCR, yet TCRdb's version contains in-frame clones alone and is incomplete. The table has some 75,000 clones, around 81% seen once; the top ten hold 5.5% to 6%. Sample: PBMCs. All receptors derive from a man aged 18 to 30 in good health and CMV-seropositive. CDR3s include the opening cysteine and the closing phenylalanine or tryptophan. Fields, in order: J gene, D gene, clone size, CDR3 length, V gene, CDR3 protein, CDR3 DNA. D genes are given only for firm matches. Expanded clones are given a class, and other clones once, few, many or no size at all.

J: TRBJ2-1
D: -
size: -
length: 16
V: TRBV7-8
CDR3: CASSLPLRLGRNEQFF
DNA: TGTGCCAGCAGCTTACCCCTTCGACTAGGACGGAATGAGCAGTTCTTC

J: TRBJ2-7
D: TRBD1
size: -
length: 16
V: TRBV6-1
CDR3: CASSGRGTGLTYEQYF
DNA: TGTGCCAGCAGTGGCCGAGGGACAGGGCTAACCTACGAGCAGTACTTC

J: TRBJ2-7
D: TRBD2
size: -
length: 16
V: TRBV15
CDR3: CATSRPGGATPREQYF
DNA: TGTGCCACCAGCCGTCCGGGGGGGGCCACACCTAGGGAGCAGTACTTC

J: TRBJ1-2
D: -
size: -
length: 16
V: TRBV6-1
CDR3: CASSERPGSTAYGYTF
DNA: TGTGCCAGCAGTGAACGCCCGGGGTCTACCGCCTATGGCTACACCTTC

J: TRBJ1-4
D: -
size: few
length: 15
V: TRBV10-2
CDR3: CASSGRGKEYEKLFF
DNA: TGCGCCAGCAGTGGCAGGGGAAAGGAATATGAAAAACTGTTTTTT

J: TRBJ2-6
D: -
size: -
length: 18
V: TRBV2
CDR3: CASSTRGGQTSGANVLTF
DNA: TGTGCCAGCAGTACCCGAGGGGGACAAACCTCTGGGGCCAACGTCCTGACTTTC

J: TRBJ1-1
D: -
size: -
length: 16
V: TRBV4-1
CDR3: CASSLPVGGRDTEAFF
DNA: TGCGCCAGCAGCCTCCCCGTTGGTGGGCGTGACACTGAAGCTTTCTTT

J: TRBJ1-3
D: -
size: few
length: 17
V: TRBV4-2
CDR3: CASSQDPTGEPRNTIYF
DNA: TGTGCCAGCAGCCAAGATCCTACCGGAGAGCCGCGAAACACCATATATTTT

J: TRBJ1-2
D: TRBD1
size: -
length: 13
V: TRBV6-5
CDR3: CASRRDRGYGYTF
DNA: TGTGCCAGCAGGCGGGACAGGGGTTATGGCTACACCTTC

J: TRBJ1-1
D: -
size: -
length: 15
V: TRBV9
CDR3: CASSVQQGVGTEAFF
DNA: TGTGCCAGCAGCGTTCAACAGGGCGTCGGAACTGAAGCTTTCTTT